These T cell receptor beta chains were read from a single sample in a study of blood T cell repertoires in COVID-19. Some clones are missing from TCRdb's copy, which holds only in-frame ones; the method was immunoSEQ multiplex PCR. The table lists about 70,000 clones, roughly four fifths of them singletons. Sequencing was done on a sample of peripheral blood. These receptor sequences come from a woman in her 70s with acute or convalescent COVID-19. Each CDR3 is given without its conserved first and last residue. The listing skips clone size in some rows; elsewhere it reads once, few, many or a size class.

V gene: TRBV5-1
clone size: medium-sized
CDR3 protein: ASSPFLSSYNEQF

V gene: TRBV13
clone size: -
CDR3 protein: ASSLGSGNTEAF

V gene: TRBV19
clone size: -
CDR3 protein: ASSIVAYSNQPQH

V gene: TRBV28
clone size: -
CDR3 protein: ASKYRVLLSGANVLT

V gene: TRBV28
clone size: -
CDR3 protein: ASNALRSSGNTIY

V gene: TRBV5-1
clone size: few
CDR3 protein: ASSQGSSNQPQH

V gene: TRBV6-1
clone size: -
CDR3 protein: ASSVPNPGLSGNTIY

V gene: TRBV29-1
clone size: -
CDR3 protein: SVGGTGGSPLH

V gene: TRBV3-1/TRBV3-2
clone size: -
CDR3 protein: ASSQAIQAVSYT

V gene: TRBV18
clone size: -
CDR3 protein: ASSKGGLDTEAF

V gene: TRBV15
clone size: -
CDR3 protein: ATSRDVTIVQPQH

V gene: TRBV3-1/TRBV3-2
clone size: -
CDR3 protein: ASRSRYEQY

V gene: TRBV2
clone size: -
CDR3 protein: ASIWGQGRGDSGNTIY

V gene: TRBV12-3/TRBV12-4
clone size: -
CDR3 protein: ASSLRGYEQY

V gene: TRBV28
clone size: -
CDR3 protein: ASSSGVYGYT

V gene: TRBV15
clone size: once
CDR3 protein: ATSREGSPSPQH

V gene: TRBV3-1/TRBV3-2
clone size: few
CDR3 protein: ASSQRTGGPEAF

V gene: TRBV6-5
clone size: -
CDR3 protein: ASWGVRYEQY

V gene: TRBV18
clone size: -
CDR3 protein: ASSGQRGNSNQPQH

V gene: TRBV27
clone size: -
CDR3 protein: ASSLLGQGLPNYGYT

V gene: TRBV27
clone size: -
CDR3 protein: ASSKGEYIDYGYT

V gene: TRBV2
clone size: few
CDR3 protein: ASKEWDSGRERRQY

V gene: TRBV18
clone size: -
CDR3 protein: ASSATGRNTIY

V gene: TRBV2
clone size: few
CDR3 protein: ASSEERGITEAF

V gene: TRBV6-4
clone size: -
CDR3 protein: ASSGLAGSNTGELF

V gene: TRBV28
clone size: -
CDR3 protein: ASSPQWTGGYGYT

V gene: TRBV7-2
clone size: once
CDR3 protein: ASSSGLAGGLYQETQY

V gene: TRBV11-2
clone size: -
CDR3 protein: ASSISPLALQETQY

V gene: TRBV29-1
clone size: -
CDR3 protein: SVDHSRTGNTIY

V gene: TRBV29-1
clone size: few
CDR3 protein: SVARLAVFNEQF

V gene: TRBV7-9
clone size: -
CDR3 protein: ASSLVARTDTQY